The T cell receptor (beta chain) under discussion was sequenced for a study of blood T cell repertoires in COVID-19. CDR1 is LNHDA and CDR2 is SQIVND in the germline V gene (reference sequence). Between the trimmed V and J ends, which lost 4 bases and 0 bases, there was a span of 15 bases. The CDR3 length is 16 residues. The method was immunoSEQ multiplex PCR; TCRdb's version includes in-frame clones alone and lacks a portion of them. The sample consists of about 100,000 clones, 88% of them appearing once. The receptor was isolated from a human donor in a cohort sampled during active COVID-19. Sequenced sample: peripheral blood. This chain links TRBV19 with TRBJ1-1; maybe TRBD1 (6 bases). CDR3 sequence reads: CASSTLGQHMNTEAFF. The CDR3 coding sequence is TGTGCCAGTAGTACGCTCGGACAGCACATGAACACTGAAGCTTTCTTT.